These 25 T cell receptor beta chains came from one sample sequenced in a study of T cell changes during pregnancy in multiple sclerosis. The data were produced by immunoSEQ multiplex PCR, yet TCRdb's version contains in-frame clones alone and is incomplete. The data hold tens of thousands of clones, with 85% to 95% observed a single time. The source was peripheral blood, collected in the third trimester of pregnancy. The receptors were gathered from a female donor in good health, enrolled as a control in a pregnancy study.

The CDR3 nucleotides read TGTGCCAGTAGCCAACTGGGGCGCACTGAAGCTTTCTTT. Translated, it gives CASSQLGRTEAFF. The rearrangement uses TRBV19 and TRBJ1-1, with TRBD1 as a possible D gene (5 bases). The germline V and J ends were trimmed by 6 bases and 4 bases, with 12 bases remaining between them. Germline V gene lookup returns CDR1 LNHDA and CDR2 SQIVND (reference sequence). CDR3 length equals 13 residues.

In DNA, the CDR3 is TGCGCCAGCAGCCTCGAGGCGGATCAGCCCCAGCATTTT. Translation: CASSLEADQPQHF. The J gene is TRBJ1-5, the V gene TRBV4-1; D gene ambiguous. Germline loops: CDR1 MGHRA, CDR2 YSYEKL. The CDR3 consists of 13 residues. Trimming removed 4 bases at V and 5 bases at J, with 9 bases between.

The chain has TRBV6-5 and TRBJ2-1; D remains ambiguous. Germline lookup yields CDR1 MNHEY and CDR2 SVGAGI. CDR3 length: 15 amino acids. V gave up 5 bases and J gave up 4 bases, with 15 bases separating them. The CDR3 DNA reads as TGTGCCAGCAGTCGCACACCGCCACCTTACAATGAGCAGTTCTTC. It translates to CASSRTPPPYNEQFF.

V and J are TRBV4-1 and TRBJ2-5, with D possibly matching TRBD2 (5 bases). Trimming took off 4 bases at V and 4 bases at J, with 13 bases between the two ends. This CDR3 is built from 14 residues. CDR1 and CDR2 (germline): MGHRA, YSYEKL. The CDR3, as DNA: TGCGCCAGCAGCCGGGCCGGAGGCGGAGAGACCCAGTACTTC. Translating it yields CASSRAGGGETQYF.

The CDR3 sequence is CASSLGGGADTQYF. CDR3 in DNA: TGTGCCAGCAGTCTTGGAGGGGGGGCAGATACGCAGTATTTT. The chain recombines TRBV27 with TRBJ2-3, with D possibly matching TRBD2 (7 bases). Between the trimmed V and J ends, which lost 5 bases and 4 bases, there was a span of 13 bases. Germline CDR1 MNHEY, CDR2 SMNVEV (reference sequence). The CDR3 extends over 14 amino acids.

The chain couples TRBV27 to TRBJ2-6; 12 nucleotides match TRBD1. Germline loops: CDR1 MNHEY, CDR2 SMNVEV (reference sequence). The CDR3 is 20 amino acids. V was pared by 2 bases and J by 0 bases, with 8 bases of the junction left unmatched. For the CDR3, the DNA is TGTGCCAGCAGTTTAACAGGGACAGGGGGCCCACTCTCTGGGGCCAACGTCCTGACTTTC. Translated: CASSLTGTGGPLSGANVLTF.

This clone was detected a few times. The chain recombines TRBV28 with TRBJ2-7; D may be TRBD2 (5 bases). Germline CDR1 reads MDHEN; CDR2 reads SYDVKM. There are 12 residues in the CDR3. Trimming stripped 4 bases from V and 5 bases from J, with 9 bases between. This CDR3 reads CASSSSRNEQYF. The CDR3 nucleotides are TGTGCCAGCAGTTCTAGCCGGAACGAGCAGTACTTC.

The chain recombines TRBV4-3 with TRBJ1-3; D unclear. Per the germline V gene, CDR1 is LGHNA and CDR2 is YSLEER. Trimming removed 0 bases at V and 0 bases at J, with 18 bases between. The CDR3 contains 19 residues. In DNA, the CDR3 is TGCGCCAGCAGCCAAGAATGGGCAGCTCCTACTTTCTCTGGAAACACCATATATTTT. Translating it yields CASSQEWAAPTFSGNTIYF.

The chain couples TRBV6-6 to TRBJ2-1; 9 positions match TRBD2. The CDR3 extends over 16 amino acids. The germline V gene encodes CDR1 MNHNY and CDR2 SVGAGI (reference sequence). The ends lost 8 bases at V and 0 bases at J; junction bases unmatched: 8. CDR3 protein: CASRFSGGHSYNEQFF. The CDR3 DNA reads as TGTGCCAGCCGATTTAGCGGGGGCCACTCCTACAATGAGCAGTTCTTC.

V and J are TRBV27 and TRBJ2-3, with a weak D call TRBD1 (7 bases). V was cut by 5 bases and J by 6 bases, with 15 bases left in between. This CDR3 has 14 amino acids. Germline V gene sequence: CDR1 MNHEY, CDR2 SMNVEV (reference sequence). For the CDR3, the DNA is TGTGCCAGCAGTGAACAGGGGAGGAGGGATACGCAGTATTTT. Its protein product is CASSEQGRRDTQYF.

The chain couples TRBV5-6 to TRBJ1-6; 9 bases match TRBD1. Trimming removed 3 bases from V and 15 bases from J; junction bases left unmatched: 10. Looked up from germline, CDR1 is SGHDT and CDR2 is YYEEEE. The CDR3 length is 14 residues. The CDR3 DNA reads TGTGCCAGCAGCTACCGGGACAGGGCCCTGGACCTCCACTTT. This sequence encodes CASSYRDRALDLHF.

The rearrangement joins TRBV14 to TRBJ1-1; a weak D match, TRBD1 (6 bases). The CDR3 is made up of 13 amino acids. V was clipped by 3 bases and J by 6 bases, with 11 bases between them. CDR1 is SGHDN, CDR2 FVKESK, per germline. The CDR3 sequence is CASSHTYRAEAFF. The CDR3, as DNA: TGTGCCAGCAGCCATACCTACAGGGCTGAAGCTTTCTTT.

The chain links TRBV5-1 to TRBJ1-2, with 11 bases identical to TRBD1. After removal of 5 bases from V and 8 bases from J, the junction contained 8 bases not matched to a gene. The germline CDR1 and CDR2 sequences are SGHRS and YFSETQ. The CDR3 is 14 residues long. The CDR3 DNA reads TGCGCCAGCAGGACGGGACAGGGGGGATCGGGCTACACCTTC. Translated, it gives CASRTGQGGSGYTF.

The chain couples TRBV19 to TRBJ2-7; 10 positions agree with TRBD1. The germline CDR1 and CDR2 sequences are LNHDA and SQIVND (reference sequence). The CDR3 runs to 14 residues. The J segment lost 4 bases and the V segment lost 10 bases, leaving 10 bases of the junction unmatched. CDR3 sequence: CATKGTGVLYEQYF. CDR3 nucleotides: TGTGCCACAAAGGGGACAGGGGTCTTATACGAGCAGTACTTC.

J is TRBJ1-1 and V is TRBV5-6; a weak D match, TRBD1 (5 bases). V was shortened by 1 base and J by 0 bases, with 7 bases between the two germline ends. This CDR3 has 14 amino acids. Germline CDR1 and CDR2: SGHDT and YYEEEE. DNA for the CDR3: TGTGCCAGCAGCTTGCGACAGCTGAACACTGAAGCTTTCTTT. It is translated as CASSLRQLNTEAFF.

The chain has TRBV5-4 and TRBJ2-3; tentatively, D is TRBD2 (6 bases). V was clipped by 4 bases and J by 3 bases, with 12 bases between them. The CDR3 length is 14 residues. Germline V gene sequence: CDR1 SGHNT, CDR2 YYREEE (reference sequence). In nucleotides, the CDR3 is TGTGCCAGCAGCCTTAAGGGAGGAACAGATACGCAGTATTTT. Protein product: CASSLKGGTDTQYF.

The chain has TRBV9 and TRBJ2-1; no clear D gene. Trimming pared 3 bases from V and 8 bases from J, leaving 6 bases between. The CDR3 is 11 residues long. Germline V CDR1 and CDR2: SGDLS, YYNGEE. The CDR3 DNA follows: TGTGCCAGCAGCGGTATCGATGAGCAGTTCTTC. Translation: CASSGIDEQFF.

The chain has TRBV2 and TRBJ2-3; 9 nucleotides agree with TRBD2. J was trimmed by 5 bases and V by 5 bases; bases with no gene match: 8. CDR3 length: 15 amino acids. Germline CDR1 and CDR2: SNHLY and FYNNEI. The CDR3 here is CASSKTSGNRDTQYF. The CDR3 DNA reads TGTGCCAGCAGTAAGACTAGCGGAAATCGAGATACGCAGTATTTT.

The chain links TRBV6-1 to TRBJ2-3; 9 bases are a match to TRBD1. The CDR3 runs to 16 residues. V was clipped by 4 bases and J by 5 bases; unmatched bases: 10. In germline, CDR1 is MNHNS, CDR2 SASEGT. CDR3 sequence reads: CASSVVWTGVGDTQYF. CDR3 DNA: TGTGCCAGCAGTGTGGTCTGGACAGGGGTGGGAGATACGCAGTATTTT.

The V call is TRBV27, the J call TRBJ2-7, with 7 nucleotides matching TRBD1. The CDR3 loop spans 16 amino acids. CDR1 and CDR2 from the germline V gene are MNHEY and SMNVEV (reference sequence). With V trimmed by 6 bases and J by 4 bases, 15 bases remained unmatched. CDR3 loop: CASSPLTGLFHYEQYF. CDR3 DNA: TGTGCCAGCAGCCCATTGACAGGGTTATTCCATTACGAGCAGTACTTC.

The gene calls are TRBV29-1 and TRBJ1-2, with 8 bases that match TRBD1. The trim removed 5 bases at V and 4 bases at J, leaving 6 bases unmatched. This CDR3 has 13 amino acids. Germline CDR1 is SQVTM and CDR2 is ANQGSEA. The CDR3 sequence is CSVWTGYGYGYTF. In DNA form, the CDR3 reads TGCAGCGTTTGGACAGGGTATGGCTATGGCTACACCTTC.

A single count supports this clone. DNA of the CDR3: TGTGCCAGCAGCCCGACTAGCGGGAGGGCCCGAAATGAGCAGTTCTTC. It is translated as CASSPTSGRARNEQFF. J is TRBJ2-1 and V is TRBV7-9, with TRBD2 matching over 14 bases. After removal of 5 bases from V and 7 bases from J, the junction contained 7 bases not matched to a gene. This CDR3 contains 16 residues. The germline gives CDR1 SEHNR, CDR2 FQNEAQ (reference sequence).

V is TRBV7-6 and J is TRBJ2-5; TRBD2 is a possible D gene (6 bases). This CDR3 comprises 12 residues. Germline assignment: CDR1 SGHVS and CDR2 FNYEAQ. Between the trimmed V and J ends, which lost 0 bases and 7 bases, there was a span of 6 bases. The CDR3 spells CASSLAGGTQYF. CDR3 nucleotide sequence: TGTGCCAGCAGCTTAGCGGGGGGGACCCAGTACTTC. Looking up the rest from reference TRBV7-6 and TRBJ2-5 gives the full variable domain: GAGVSQSPRYKVTKRGQDVALRCDPISGHVSLYWYRQALGQGPEFLTYFNYEAQQDKSGLPNDRFSAERPEGSISTLTIQRTEQRDSAMYRCASSLAGGTQYFGPGTRLLVL.

The chain has TRBV5-5 and TRBJ2-3, with D maybe TRBD2 (5 bases). This CDR3 spans 14 amino acids. Germline V gives CDR1 SGHKS, CDR2 YYEKEE (reference sequence). With 3 bases removed from V and 5 bases from J, the gap between germline ends came to 13 bases. The CDR3 DNA reads as TGTGCCAGCAGCTCCGAAACTAGTCTAGATACGCAGTATTTT. Amino acids: CASSSETSLDTQYF.

The V call is TRBV9, the J call TRBJ2-1; 7 positions agree with TRBD2. CDR3 length: 15 residues. The junction had 11 bases not matched to a gene; V was cut back by 3 bases and J by 8 bases. Germline V gives CDR1 SGDLS, CDR2 YYNGEE. CDR3: CASSASSGTQYEQFF. The DNA of the CDR3 is TGTGCCAGCAGCGCCTCCAGCGGGACCCAATATGAGCAGTTCTTC.